This TCR beta chain was profiled in a study of metastatic and nonmetastatic thyroid tumors. About the study: Patients with malignant and benign thyroid disease provided blood and tumor or nodule tissue, whose repertoires were compared.

Study observations and caveats: Compared with benign nodules, malignant thyroid tumors were reported to have significantly higher TCR beta diversity in both blood and tumor.

CDR1 is MNHEY, CDR2 SVGEGT, per germline. This CDR3 is 13 amino acids long. Trimming removed 2 bases from V and 7 bases from J, with 9 bases in between. Original handling: Across clinicopathological groups, CDR3 differences served as the basis for building a distant-metastasis classifier for papillary thyroid cancer. TCRdb ran MiXCR on the PCR reads. TCRdb's processing, not the authors', yielded these V and J calls. The sample consists of about 4,000 clones, about 22% of them appearing once. This clone was seen only a few times. Its specificity is unknown. All patients were untreated before thyroid surgery.

J is TRBJ2-1 and V is TRBV6-2 or TRBV6-3; D gene uncertain. This sequence was found in a female donor with papillary thyroid cancer or a benign thyroid nodule (not recorded which). Some clones in this sample may be carry-over from other donors' samples. What was sequenced was tumor tissue. The CDR3 spells CASSYLGINEQFF. In nucleotides, the CDR3 is TGTGCCAGCAGTTACCTTGGAATAAATGAGCAGTTCTTC.